This TCR beta chain was obtained from a study of T cell responses to AZD1222 COVID-19 vaccine. The CDR3 consists of 15 residues. Germline V gene lookup returns CDR1 SGHTA and CDR2 FQGNSA. Losses at the gene ends were 6 bases for V and 0 bases for J; bases not matched to a gene: 4. Repertoires were generated with immunoSEQ multiplex PCR, while TCRdb's copy carries only in-frame clones and drops some. There are roughly 97,000 clones in the sample; approximately 93% occur only once, and 4.5% to 5% lies in the top ten. The source of this sequence is an adult in good health. Sequencing was performed on peripheral blood, taken on day 0 of AZD1222 vaccination. The V call is TRBV7-2, the J call TRBJ2-7, with 11 bases aligning to TRBD2. CDR3 loop: CASSPTSGSSYEQYF. The CDR3 DNA sequence: TGTGCCAGCAGTCCTACTAGCGGGAGCTCCTACGAGCAGTACTTC.